The clone carrying this T cell receptor beta chain was seen more than once but under ten times. The target antigen is unknown. This record comes from a study of T-cell memory formation after mild COVID-19. Study-wide background: Clusters were largely donor specific. Study results and limitations: Clones that contracted from day 15 to 85 had balanced CD4/CD8; later expanders were CD4+ biased. Most CD4+ clones that shrank were in CM and EM, while CD8+ ones turned up in EMRA.

TCRdb itself ran the 5' RACE reads through MiXCR, one entry per CDR3 protein. Among roughly 250,000 distinct CDR3 sequences listed, 16% were seen once. The CDR3 covers 18 residues. V lost 0 bases, J lost 6 bases, and 5 bases stayed unmatched. CDR1 is MNHEY, CDR2 SMNVEV, per germline (reference sequence). J is TRBJ2-2 and V is TRBV27; 15 nucleotides agree with TRBD2. This clonotype was obtained from a man between 18 and 29 years old who had mild COVID-19 (a few samples of this study predate the infection). Cell type and time point are not known. The source material was PBMCs or a T cell subset sorted from them (not recorded which). CDR3: CASSLSGTSGGFAGELFF. The CDR3, as DNA: TGTGCCAGCAGTTTATCCGGGACTAGCGGGGGGTTTGCCGGGGAGCTGTTTTTT.